This is a list of T cell receptor beta chains from one sample in a study of T cell responses to AZD1222 COVID-19 vaccine. Generated by immunoSEQ multiplex PCR, the TCRdb table keeps only in-frame clones and is missing some. Of over 100,000 clones in the sample, 80% to 90% were seen once. The sample consisted of peripheral blood, taken on day 0 of AZD1222 vaccination. The receptor source for this set is an adult in good health. The CDR3 runs from the conserved cysteine through the conserved F or W. D genes are given only for firm matches. Expanded clones are given a class, and other clones once, few, many or no size at all.

v_call	j_call	d_call	clone_size	cdr3_nt	cdr3_aa
TRBV10-3	TRBJ2-5	-	-	TGTGCCATCAGTGGGCGGGGCGAGGGAGAGACCCAGTACTTC	CAISGRGEGETQYF
TRBV19	TRBJ1-1	-	few	TGTGCCAGTAGTATCCCTCTTGGGGGGGCTGAAGCTTTCTTT	CASSIPLGGAEAFF
TRBV5-1	TRBJ2-5	TRBD2	once	TGCGCCAGCAGCTTGGGTCTTAGCGGGGGGGCACAAGAGACCCAGTACTTC	CASSLGLSGGAQETQYF
TRBV6-2/TRBV6-3	TRBJ2-3	-	-	TGTGCCAGCAGTTACTCGACCCTAGATATTGGTCGCGCAGATACGCAGTATTTT	CASSYSTLDIGRADTQYF
TRBV9	TRBJ2-1	TRBD2	-	TGTGCCAGCAGCGATGAACTAGCGGGGGGGCTCAATGAGCAGTTCTTC	CASSDELAGGLNEQFF
TRBV3-1/TRBV3-2	TRBJ2-7	-	-	TGTGCCAGCAGCCAAGAGGCGGCCAGGGGCTACGAGCAGTACTTC	CASSQEAARGYEQYF
TRBV27	TRBJ1-5	-	-	TGTGCCAGCAGTTCGGCCAGCAAGGCCTATCAGCCCCAGCATTTT	CASSSASKAYQPQHF
TRBV5-1	TRBJ1-2	-	-	TGCGCCAGCAGCTTGGGGGACGGGGTGCTCGGCTACACCTTC	CASSLGDGVLGYTF
TRBV24-1	TRBJ2-3	TRBD2	-	TGTGCCACCAGTGAGTCCCCTAGCGGGGGGCCTCTAGATACGCAGTATTTT	CATSESPSGGPLDTQYF
TRBV27	TRBJ2-7	-	-	TGTGCCAGCAGTAGTTTATCCCCCAACCCGGGAGTTCTTCCCGAGCAGTACTTC	CASSSLSPNPGVLPEQYF
TRBV9	TRBJ1-1	-	-	TGTGCCAGCAGCCCGAGGACAGAAATGAACACTGAAGCTTTCTTT	CASSPRTEMNTEAFF
TRBV28	TRBJ2-7	TRBD1	-	TGTGCCAGCAGTTTGGGGACAGGGACCTACGAGCAGTACTTC	CASSLGTGTYEQYF
TRBV10-1	TRBJ2-3	-	-	TGCGCCAGCAGTGATGACCTAATAGCATCTACGCAGTATTTT	CASSDDLIASTQYF
TRBV7-9	TRBJ2-6	-	-	TGTGCCAGCAACCCCCCTGGCGACTCTGGGGCCAACGTCCTGACTTTC	CASNPPGDSGANVLTF
TRBV7-7	TRBJ2-5	-	once	TGTGCTAGCAGCCGAATCATCGGCCCGCAGGAGACCCAGTACTTC	CASSRIIGPQETQYF
TRBV2	TRBJ2-5	-	-	TGTGCCAGCAGAATCGGGTATAGCCAAGAGACCCAGTACTTC	CASRIGYSQETQYF
TRBV28	TRBJ2-6	-	once	TGTGCCAGCAGCTCTCTTGGCTCTGGGGCCAACGTCCTGACTTTC	CASSSLGSGANVLTF
TRBV9	TRBJ1-3	-	-	TGTGCCAGCAGCGTAGAGGAGTTAGCCATCTCTGGAAACACCATATATTTT	CASSVEELAISGNTIYF
TRBV24-1	TRBJ2-7	TRBD1	-	TGTGCCACCAGTGACCCAGGACAGGGGTGGGAGCAGTACTTC	CATSDPGQGWEQYF
TRBV5-1	TRBJ1-4	-	-	TGCGCCAGCAGACCTAGGGCCAGGAGTACAACTAATGAAAAACTGTTTTTT	CASRPRARSTTNEKLFF
TRBV21-1	TRBJ1-4	-	-	TGTGCCAGCAGTAAAATACAGGGTTCTAATGAAAAACTGTTTTTT	CASSKIQGSNEKLFF
TRBV19	TRBJ1-1	-	once	TGTGCCAGTTTGATGGACACCGCTGAAGCTTTCTTT	CASLMDTAEAFF
TRBV5-5	TRBJ1-4	-	-	TGTGCCAGCAGCTTCGTGCGGCCAACTAATGAAAAACTGTTTTTT	CASSFVRPTNEKLFF
TRBV2	TRBJ1-5	-	-	TGTGCCAGCACCAGAGGGGGGTATAGCAATCAGCCCCAGCATTTT	CASTRGGYSNQPQHF
TRBV7-8	TRBJ1-2	-	-	TGTGCCAGCAGCTTAGCGACGATCTATGGCTACACCTTC	CASSLATIYGYTF
TRBV9	TRBJ1-3	-	-	TGTGCCAGCAGCGTCTCGGACGTACGCTCTGGAAACACCATATATTTT	CASSVSDVRSGNTIYF
TRBV5-6	TRBJ2-7	-	-	TGTGCCAGCAGCTTCAGGGGCTCCGAGCAGTACTTC	CASSFRGSEQYF
TRBV5-1	TRBJ1-2	TRBD1	-	TGCGCCAGCAGCGTCGAGGGACAGGGGGCCGGCTACACCTTC	CASSVEGQGAGYTF
TRBV5-1	TRBJ1-5	TRBD1	-	TGCGCCAGCAGCTTGGAGGGACAGAACAATCAGCCCCAGCATTTT	CASSLEGQNNQPQHF
TRBV2	TRBJ1-2	-	-	TGTGCCAGCAGTGAGGGGCTGGGCTACACCTTC	CASSEGLGYTF
TRBV19	TRBJ1-4	TRBD1	few	TGTGCCAGTAGTTTGGGACAGGGGCTCGAAAAACTGTTTTTT	CASSLGQGLEKLFF
TRBV2	TRBJ1-1	-	-	TGTGCCAGCAGTGCGCGACAGGCTCCCCTTTCGAGCACTGAAGCTTTCTTT	CASSARQAPLSSTEAFF
TRBV2	TRBJ2-3	-	-	TGTGCCAGCGTACAGGGTAGAGAAGATACGCAGTATTTT	CASVQGREDTQYF
TRBV6-4	TRBJ1-2	-	once	TGTGCCAGCATGGAGGGACGCAACTATGGCTACACCTTC	CASMEGRNYGYTF
TRBV9	TRBJ1-6	-	-	TGTGCCAGCAGCGTAGAGGGGGTCGGTAATTCACCCCTCCACTTT	CASSVEGVGNSPLHF
TRBV4-1	TRBJ1-6	-	-	TGCGCCAGCAGCCAAGTTCTGGGGGGCCTCTCCTATAATTCACCCCTCCACTTT	CASSQVLGGLSYNSPLHF
TRBV7-9	TRBJ2-2	TRBD1	-	TGTGCCAGCAGATGGGACAGGGCCGGGGAGCTGTTTTTT	CASRWDRAGELFF
TRBV29-1	TRBJ1-3	-	-	TGCAGCGTCGTTCTCTCTCCAGGGAGCTCTGGAAACACCATATATTTT	CSVVLSPGSSGNTIYF
TRBV19	TRBJ2-3	TRBD2	-	TGTGCCAGTAGTCCCCGGGGGGTAGCGGGGGCGGAAGATACGCAGTATTTT	CASSPRGVAGAEDTQYF
TRBV11-2	TRBJ1-2	-	-	TGTGCCAGCAGCTTAAGAGGGATCCAGTGGGGCTACACCTTC	CASSLRGIQWGYTF
TRBV6-5	TRBJ1-3	-	-	TGTGCCAGCAGTTACTCACGGCAGCTTGGAAACACCATATATTTT	CASSYSRQLGNTIYF